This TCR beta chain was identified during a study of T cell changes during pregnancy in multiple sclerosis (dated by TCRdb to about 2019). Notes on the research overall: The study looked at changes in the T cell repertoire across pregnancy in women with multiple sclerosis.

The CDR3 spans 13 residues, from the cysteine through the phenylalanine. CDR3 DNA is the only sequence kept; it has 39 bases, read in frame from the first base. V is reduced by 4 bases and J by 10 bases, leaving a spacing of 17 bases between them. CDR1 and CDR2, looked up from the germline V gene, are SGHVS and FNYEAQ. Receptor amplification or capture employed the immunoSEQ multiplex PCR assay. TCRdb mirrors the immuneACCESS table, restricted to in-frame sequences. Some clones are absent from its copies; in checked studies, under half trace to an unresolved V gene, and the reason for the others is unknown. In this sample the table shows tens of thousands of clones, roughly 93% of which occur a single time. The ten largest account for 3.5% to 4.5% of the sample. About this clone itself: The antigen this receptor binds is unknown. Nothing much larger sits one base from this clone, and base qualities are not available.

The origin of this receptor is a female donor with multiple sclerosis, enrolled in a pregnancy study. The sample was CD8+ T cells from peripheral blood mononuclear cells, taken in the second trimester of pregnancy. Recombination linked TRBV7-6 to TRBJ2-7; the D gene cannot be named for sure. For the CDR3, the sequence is CASSSRSFFPQYF. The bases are TGTGCCAGCAGCTCCAGGTCCTTCTTCCCCCAGTACTTC.